This T cell receptor (beta chain) came from a study of patients and donors after allogeneic stem cell transplantation. Germline V CDR1 and CDR2: KGHSH, LQKENI. The V gene lost 6 bases and the J gene lost 0 bases, with 6 bases spanning the gap. The CDR3 is 13 amino acids. One entry per CDR3 protein results from TCRdb running MiXCR on the RT-PCR reads. The sample includes a few hundred thousand distinct CDR3 sequences, 35% to 45% seen only once; the top ten take roughly 11%. This clonotype originated in a human donor who was either an allogeneic HSCT recipient or a stem cell or donor lymphocyte infusion donor (not recorded which). It is not recorded whose cells these are; they may come from a transplant donor. The material sequenced was blood, either unsorted or a sorted T cell fraction (not recorded which). The chain uses TRBV18 and TRBJ1-5; D unresolved. The DNA of the CDR3 is TGTGCCAGCTCGGCGGATAGCAATCAGCCCCAGCATTTT. It yields the protein CASSADSNQPQHF.